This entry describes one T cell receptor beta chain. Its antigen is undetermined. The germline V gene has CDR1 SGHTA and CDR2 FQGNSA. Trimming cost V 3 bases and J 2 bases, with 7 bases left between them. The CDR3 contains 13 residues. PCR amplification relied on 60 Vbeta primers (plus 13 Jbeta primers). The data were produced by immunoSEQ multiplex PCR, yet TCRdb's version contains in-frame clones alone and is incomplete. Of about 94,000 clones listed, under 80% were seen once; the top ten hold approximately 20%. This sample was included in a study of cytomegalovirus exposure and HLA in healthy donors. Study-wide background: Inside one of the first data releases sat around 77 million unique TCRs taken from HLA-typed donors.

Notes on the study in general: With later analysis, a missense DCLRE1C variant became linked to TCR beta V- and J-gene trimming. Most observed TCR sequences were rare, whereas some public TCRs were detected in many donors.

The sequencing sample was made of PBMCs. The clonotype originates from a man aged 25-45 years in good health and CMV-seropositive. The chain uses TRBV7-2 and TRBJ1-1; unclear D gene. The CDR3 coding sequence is TGTGCCAGCAGCTTTAACAGAAACACTGAAGCTTTCTTT. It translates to CASSFNRNTEAFF. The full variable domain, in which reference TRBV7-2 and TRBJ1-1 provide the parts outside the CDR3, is GAGVSQSPSNKVTEKGKDVELRCDPISGHTALYWYRQSLGQGLEFLIYFQGNSAPDKSGLPSDRFSAERTGGSVSTLTIQRTQQEDSAVYLCASSFNRNTEAFFGQGTRLTVV.